This T cell receptor (beta chain) is from a study of control samples from healthy donors and cancer patients. V gave up 0 bases and J gave up 1 base, with 13 bases separating them. Germline V gives CDR1 SGHNT, CDR2 YYREEE (reference sequence). CDR3 size: 16 residues. Sequencing was performed with immunoSEQ multiplex PCR; in TCRdb, only in-frame clones are kept and a portion is missing. The sample has 100,000 or so clones, roughly four fifths seen once; the top ten hold less than 15%. The source material was blood. The receptor comes from a woman between 50 and 59 years old in good health. The chain carries TRBV5-4 and TRBJ1-1; D unclear. As DNA, the CDR3 is TGTGCCAGCAGCTTGGAGAGATTGAGACAGAACACTGAAGCTTTCTTT. Amino acids: CASSLERLRQNTEAFF.